One and the same sample provided the 27 T cell receptor beta chains below, sequenced in a study of T cells in Graves' hyperthyroidism and ophthalmopathy. RNA transcripts provided the source from which TCR beta CDR3 regions were amplified. RT-PCR in the first round (using the HTBI primer set) targeted the TCR CDR3. TCRdb reprocessed the multiplex PCR reads with MiXCR, giving one entry per CDR3 protein. The sample lists around 440,000 distinct CDR3 sequences, 15% to 17% occurring once. The sequenced material came from blood. These receptors were obtained from a woman between 18 and 29 years old with Graves' hyperthyroidism.

With regard to this clonotype: Given a much more abundant clone one base away, this may be a read error. J is TRBJ2-5 and V is TRBV20-1; maybe TRBD1 (6 bases). Germline V gives CDR1 DFQATT, CDR2 SNEGSKA (reference sequence). The length of the CDR3 is 13 residues. CDR3 region: CSAIYRVGETQCF. Written as DNA, the CDR3 is TGCAGTGCTATATACAGGGTGGGGGAGACCCAGTGCTTC.

V is TRBV20-1 and J is TRBJ2-1, with 9 bases lining up with TRBD1. The CDR3 totals 14 residues. Looked up from germline, CDR1 is DFQATT and CDR2 is SNEGSKA (reference sequence). The trim removed 4 bases at V and 8 bases at J, leaving 9 bases unmatched. In nucleotides, the CDR3 is TGCAGTGCTACTCCCCGGGACAGGGTTGATGAGCAGTTCTTC. Protein sequence: CSATPRDRVDEQFF.

This clonotype was observed many times. The genes are TRBV6-2 or TRBV6-3 and TRBJ2-1, with TRBD2 as a possible D gene (6 bases). Germline V CDR1 and CDR2: MNHEY, SVGEGT. V lost 6 bases, J lost 0 bases, and 12 bases lay in between. The length of the CDR3 is 15 residues. The CDR3 bases are TGTGCCAGCAGCTTGACCGGGGGCTCCTACAATGAGCAGTTCTTC. It is translated as CASSLTGGSYNEQFF.

This clonotype was found many times. The rearrangement links TRBV3-1 to TRBJ1-2, with 7 positions matching TRBD1. CDR1 and CDR2 (germline): LGHDT, YNNKEL (reference sequence). The CDR3 is 13 residues long. With 5 bases clipped from V and 4 bases from J, the junction kept 4 bases outside the gene matches. The CDR3 loop is CASSDRVSYGYTF. The CDR3, as DNA: TGTGCCAGCAGCGACAGGGTATCCTATGGCTACACCTTC.

This clonotype was recorded at least ten times. The chain has TRBV10-1 and TRBJ1-6; weak D call: TRBD1 (5 bases). CDR3 length: 13 residues. Germline CDR1 and CDR2: WNHNN and SYGVQD (reference sequence). Trimming took 3 bases from V and 9 from J, leaving 9 bases between them. The CDR3 protein is CASSDGGGSPLHF. DNA of the CDR3: TGCGCCAGCAGTGACGGCGGGGGTTCACCCCTCCACTTT.

The chain recombines TRBV7-2 with TRBJ2-3; perhaps TRBD1 as D (5 bases). The V and J ends lost 8 bases and 2 bases respectively, with 20 bases between them. Germline CDR1 and CDR2: SGHTA and FQGNSA. The CDR3 length is 16 residues. The CDR3 loop is CASAFVGRAPTDTQYF. The CDR3 nucleotides read TGTGCCAGCGCCTTCGTCGGCAGGGCCCCCACAGATACGCAGTATTTT.

There are a few counts of this clonotype. The V call is TRBV9, the J call TRBJ1-1, with unresolved D. With 0 bases removed from V and 4 bases from J, the gap between germline ends came to 7 bases. The V gene's germline CDR1 is SGDLS and CDR2 YYNGEE. The CDR3 runs to 13 residues. The CDR3, as DNA: TGTGCCAGCAGCGTAGGAATGGGCACTGAAGCTTTCTTT. This sequence encodes CASSVGMGTEAFF.

A few counts support this clonotype. The chain has TRBV10-3 and TRBJ1-1; 7 nucleotides match TRBD1. CDR3 length: 15 amino acids. The germline CDR1 and CDR2 sequences are ENHRY and SYGVKD. The V gene end was trimmed by 7 bases and the J gene end by 0 bases; junction bases not matched to a gene: 8. CDR3 coding DNA: TGTGCCATCACCGGGAGCACAGGGGTGAACACTGAAGCTTTCTTT. Amino acid sequence: CAITGSTGVNTEAFF.

Only a few counts were recorded for this clonotype. The DNA of the CDR3 is TGTGCCAGCAGCCCGACGGGGGTTTCCAACAATGAGCAGTTCTTC. This codes for CASSPTGVSNNEQFF. The gene calls are TRBV6-1 and TRBJ2-1; TRBD2 is a possible D gene (6 bases). CDR1 and CDR2 from the germline V gene are MNHNS and SASEGT. V lost 6 bases and J lost 5, with 17 bases in between. This CDR3 has 15 amino acids.

J is TRBJ2-6 and V is TRBV7-9; a possible D gene is TRBD1 (5 bases). Germline loops: CDR1 SEHNR, CDR2 FQNEAQ (reference sequence). The CDR3 length is 17 residues. Trimming shortened V by 5 bases and J by 2 bases, and 16 bases separated the two germline ends. The CDR3 nucleotides read TGTGCCAGCAGCCGCACGCGCGGACACCCTGGGGCCAACGTCCTGACTTTC. Its protein product is CASSRTRGHPGANVLTF.

This clonotype turned up a few times. The chain links TRBV4-3 to TRBJ1-2, with TRBD1 matching over 7 bases. CDR1 and CDR2 from the germline V gene are LGHNA and YSLEER. The CDR3 has 16 residues. J was trimmed by 4 bases and V by 5 bases; bases with no gene match: 13. The CDR3 DNA reads as TGCGCCAGCAGCAGCCAAGGGAGACAGGGAGGCTATGGCTACACCTTC. Its translation: CASSSQGRQGGYGYTF.

The CDR3 sequence is CASSLLGGGGANTGELFF. The CDR3 region has the DNA TGTGCCAGCAGTCTACTAGGTGGCGGGGGGGCGAACACCGGGGAGCTGTTTTTT. This chain uses TRBV6-5 with TRBJ2-2, with 9 nucleotides matching TRBD2. The germline gives CDR1 MNHEY, CDR2 SVGAGI. V shed 5 bases and J 0 bases; nucleotides not matched to a gene: 10. This CDR3 is 18 amino acids long.

The CDR3 is CASSKREELFF. CDR3 coding DNA: TGTGCCAGCAGTAAAAGGGAGGAGCTGTTTTTT. The gene calls are TRBV7-9 and TRBJ2-2, with no clear D. Germline V lookup: CDR1 SEHNR, CDR2 FQNEAQ (reference sequence). This CDR3 is built from 11 residues. Trimming took 6 bases from V and 10 from J, leaving 9 bases between them.

This clonotype was seen ten or more times. This chain uses TRBV27 with TRBJ2-7; D is undetermined. Deletions cut 8 bases from V and 0 bases from J, with 17 bases between. The CDR3 length is 15 residues. The V gene's germline CDR1 is MNHEY and CDR2 SMNVEV (reference sequence). The CDR3 DNA sequence: TGTGCCAGCTCTTACGGCCACCCGAACTCCTACGAGCAGTACTTC. Translated: CASSYGHPNSYEQYF.

This clonotype was seen only a few times. The chain links TRBV29-1 to TRBJ1-1; D gene uncertain. The length of the CDR3 is 11 residues. Per germline, CDR1 SQVTM and CDR2 ANQGSEA. V shed 1 base and J shed 7 bases, with 7 bases lying between them. The CDR3 DNA reads TGCAGCGTTGAAGTAGTAAGTGAAGCTTTCTTT. Translation: CSVEVVSEAFF.

As regards this clonotype: No conserved phenylalanine or tryptophan ends this CDR3, so it is likely a read error. The chain carries TRBV20-1 and TRBJ2-5; D gene unclear. Trimming took off 2 bases at V and 8 bases at J, with 18 bases between the two ends. This CDR3 has 14 residues. The germline CDR1 and CDR2 sequences are DFQATT and SNEGSKA (reference sequence). As DNA, the CDR3 is TGCAGTGCTAGATTGGTCGGAGCGTCAGTTACCCAGTACCTC. Its translation: CSARLVGASVTQYL.

The chain employs TRBV7-9 and TRBJ2-2; the D gene is possibly TRBD1 (6 bases). Germline V gene sequence: CDR1 SEHNR, CDR2 FQNEAQ (reference sequence). The V gene lost 3 bases and the J gene lost 2 bases, with 10 bases spanning the gap. The CDR3 runs to 15 residues. The CDR3 sequence is CASSFGGPNTGELFF. In DNA form, the CDR3 reads TGTGCCAGCAGCTTTGGGGGCCCAAACACCGGGGAGCTGTTTTTT.

This chain joins TRBV30 and TRBJ2-7; D is unclear. V was shortened by 0 bases and J by 9 bases, with 24 bases between the two germline ends. This CDR3 comprises 16 residues. The germline gives CDR1 GTSNPN, CDR2 SVGIG (reference sequence). CDR3 DNA: TGTGCCTGGAGTGTACAGTGGGCCCAGCTCTCCACCGGGCAGTACTTC. Translating it yields CAWSVQWAQLSTGQYF.

This clonotype was detected a few times. The V gene is TRBV27, the J gene TRBJ2-7, with D uncertain. With 2 bases removed from V and 5 bases from J, the gap between germline ends came to 22 bases. Per germline, CDR1 MNHEY and CDR2 SMNVEV (reference sequence). The CDR3 is made up of 17 amino acids. In DNA, the CDR3 is TGTGCCAGCAGTTTACAGGTCCCTATTGGGCTAGTCGACGAGCAGTACTTC. Translated, it gives CASSLQVPIGLVDEQYF.

The chain has TRBV6-2 or TRBV6-3 and TRBJ1-5; D not resolved. The V gene lost 6 bases and the J gene lost 2 bases, with 14 bases spanning the gap. The CDR3 is made up of 15 amino acids. Germline loops: CDR1 MNHEY, CDR2 SVGEGT. CDR3 loop: CASRAGRTRNQPQHF. CDR3 bases: TGTGCCAGCAGAGCTGGACGGACTCGCAATCAGCCCCAGCATTTT.

The chain is built from TRBV19 and TRBJ2-5, with 7 bases identical to TRBD2. The CDR3 has 14 amino acids. J gave up 4 bases and V 7 bases, and 9 bases lay outside the gene matches. Per germline, CDR1 LNHDA and CDR2 SQIVND (reference sequence). The CDR3 region has the DNA TGTGCCAGTACGATAGCGGGTAAAGGAGAGACCCAGTACTTC. Translating it yields CASTIAGKGETQYF.

This clonotype was counted at least ten times. The rearrangement links TRBV12-3 or TRBV12-4 to TRBJ1-5; 7 nucleotides line up with TRBD1. The CDR3 runs 16 residues. V shed 1 base, J shed 0 bases, and the junction held 3 bases outside the gene matches. The CDR3 region is CASSLGQGGSNQPQHF. Here the CDR3 DNA reads TGTGCCAGCAGTTTAGGACAGGGTGGTAGCAATCAGCCCCAGCATTTT.

Many counts were recorded for this clonotype. This chain joins TRBV27 and TRBJ2-7; perhaps TRBD2 as D (5 bases). The CDR3 length is 14 residues. In germline, CDR1 is MNHEY, CDR2 SMNVEV (reference sequence). V lost 5 bases to trimming and J lost 5 bases, with 16 bases between them. The CDR3 nucleotides read TGTGCCAGCAGTGACCCGCGGGCCGGAGACGAGCAGTACTTC. This sequence encodes CASSDPRAGDEQYF.

This clonotype was picked up many times. The chain is built from TRBV6-2 or TRBV6-3 and TRBJ2-7; perhaps TRBD2 as D (5 bases). V lost 3 bases and J 7 bases, leaving 10 bases between the germline ends. The CDR3 has 12 residues. Germline CDR1 reads MNHEY; CDR2 reads SVGEGT. The CDR3 DNA follows: TGTGCCAGCAGTTATCGGACTGAAGAGCAGTACTTC. It codes for CASSYRTEEQYF.

The sample holds a few counts of this clonotype. The chain couples TRBV10-3 to TRBJ1-2; D is uncertain. The CDR3 contains 12 residues. In germline, CDR1 is ENHRY, CDR2 SYGVKD. The V end lost 9 bases, the J end lost 4 bases, and 12 bases lay between the germline ends. The CDR3: CAMGSQAYGYTF. The CDR3 DNA is TGTGCCATGGGTAGTCAGGCCTATGGCTACACCTTC.

This chain connects TRBV6-2 or TRBV6-3 to TRBJ1-5; 9 bases agree with TRBD1. Germline trimming cut 5 bases from V and 5 bases from J; bases unmatched to any gene: 1. Germline-derived CDR1 and CDR2 are MNHEY and SVGEGT. The CDR3 has 13 amino acids. The CDR3 DNA reads as TGTGCCAGCAGTGACAGGGGGGATCAGCCCCAGCATTTT. Its translation is CASSDRGDQPQHF.

This clonotype was found a few times. The chain recombines TRBV5-1 with TRBJ2-6; TRBD2 is a possible D gene (6 bases). The CDR3 is made up of 18 amino acids. Germline lookup yields CDR1 SGHRS and CDR2 YFSETQ. The ends were cut back, 3 bases at V and 0 bases at J, with 16 bases in the middle. CDR3 nucleotides: TGCGCCAGCAGCTCCTGGGGAGGTACCTCCTCTGGGGCCAACGTCCTGACTTTC. Its protein product is CASSSWGGTSSGANVLTF.